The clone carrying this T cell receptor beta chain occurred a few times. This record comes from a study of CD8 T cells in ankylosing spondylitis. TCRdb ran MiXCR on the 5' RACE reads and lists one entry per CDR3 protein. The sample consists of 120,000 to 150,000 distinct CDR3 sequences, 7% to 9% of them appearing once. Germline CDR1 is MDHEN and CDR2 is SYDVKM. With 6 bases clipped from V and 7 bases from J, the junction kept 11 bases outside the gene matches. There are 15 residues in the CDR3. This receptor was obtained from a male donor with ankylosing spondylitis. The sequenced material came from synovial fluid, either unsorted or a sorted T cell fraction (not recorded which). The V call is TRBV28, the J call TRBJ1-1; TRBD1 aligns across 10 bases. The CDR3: CASSTGTGDSGEAFF. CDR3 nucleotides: TGTGCCAGCAGCACCGGGACAGGGGATTCTGGTGAAGCTTTCTTT.